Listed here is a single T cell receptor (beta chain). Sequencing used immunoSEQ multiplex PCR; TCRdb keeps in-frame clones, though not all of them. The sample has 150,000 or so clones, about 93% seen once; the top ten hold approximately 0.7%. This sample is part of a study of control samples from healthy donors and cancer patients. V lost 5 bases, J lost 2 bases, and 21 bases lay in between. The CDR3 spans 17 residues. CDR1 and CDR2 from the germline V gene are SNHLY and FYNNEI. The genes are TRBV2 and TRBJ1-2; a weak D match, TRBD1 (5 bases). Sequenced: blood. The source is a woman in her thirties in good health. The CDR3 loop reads CASSPFSPLRDNYGYTF. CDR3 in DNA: TGTGCCAGCAGTCCCTTTAGTCCTCTGAGGGACAACTATGGCTACACCTTC.